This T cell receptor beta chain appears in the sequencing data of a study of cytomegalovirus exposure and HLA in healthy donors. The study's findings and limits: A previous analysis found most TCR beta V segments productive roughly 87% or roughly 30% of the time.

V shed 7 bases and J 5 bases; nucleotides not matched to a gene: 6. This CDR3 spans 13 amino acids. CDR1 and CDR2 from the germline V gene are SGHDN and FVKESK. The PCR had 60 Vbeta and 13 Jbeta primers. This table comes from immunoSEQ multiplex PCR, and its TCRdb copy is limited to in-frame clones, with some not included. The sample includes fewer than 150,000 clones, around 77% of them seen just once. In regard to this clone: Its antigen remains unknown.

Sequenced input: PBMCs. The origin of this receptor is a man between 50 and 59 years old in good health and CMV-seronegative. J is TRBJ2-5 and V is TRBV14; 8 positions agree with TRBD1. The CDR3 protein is CASKAGGQETQYF. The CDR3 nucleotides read TGTGCCAGCAAAGCAGGGGGCCAGGAGACCCAGTACTTC.